Below are 8 T cell receptor beta chains sequenced from a single sample in a study of control samples from healthy donors and cancer patients (dated by TCRdb to 2020 to 2021). Library generation was performed with the immunoSEQ multiplex PCR assay. TCRdb took over this immuneACCESS table, retaining in-frame rearrangements with V and J assigned. Such tables are incomplete; in checked studies, under half of the missing clones stem from an unresolved V gene, and the remainder is unexplained. This sample gives under 300,000 clones in total; about four fifths of them show up just once. The ten largest clones represent 13% of the sample. Sequenced input: PBMCs. The receptors come from a woman aged 55-75 years with lung cancer.

The rearrangement uses TRBV4-2 and TRBJ2-4; 7 positions match TRBD2. CDR1 and CDR2 from the germline V gene are LGHNA and YNFKEQ. J lost 7 bases, V lost 3 bases, and 9 bases had no gene match. The CDR3 loop spans 15 amino acids. The CDR3 loop is CASSQTPGEGNIQYF. Written as DNA, the CDR3 is TGTGCCAGCAGCCAGACTCCGGGGGAGGGGAACATTCAGTACTTC.

This clone was seen many times. The chain couples TRBV27 to TRBJ2-1; possibly TRBD2 for D (5 bases). Trimming removed 6 bases from V and 12 bases from J, with 12 bases in between. The CDR3 spans 11 residues. The V gene's germline CDR1 is MNHEY and CDR2 SMNVEV (reference sequence). The CDR3 sequence is CASSHGVGQFF. As DNA, the CDR3 is TGTGCCAGCAGCCACGGGGTAGGGCAGTTCTTC.

CDR3: CATSRDRSYEQYF. The CDR3 bases are TGTGCCACCAGCAGAGATCGATCTTACGAGCAGTACTTC. The chain has TRBV15 and TRBJ2-7; D gene unclear. Germline V gene sequence: CDR1 LNHNV, CDR2 YYDKDF (reference sequence). CDR3 size: 13 residues. V lost 0 bases to trimming and J lost 4 bases, with 7 bases between them.

V is TRBV7-9 and J is TRBJ2-7; weak D call: TRBD1 (6 bases). This CDR3 has 14 amino acids. V lost 5 bases and J lost 7, with 18 bases in between. CDR1 and CDR2 (germline): SEHNR, FQNEAQ (reference sequence). Written as DNA, the CDR3 is TGTGCCAGCAGCCCATGGGGGCGTGTAGGGGAGCAGTACTTC. As protein: CASSPWGRVGEQYF.

This clone was observed once. This chain uses TRBV6-5 with TRBJ1-5, with D possibly being TRBD1 (5 bases). The CDR3 has 15 residues. In germline, CDR1 is MNHEY, CDR2 SVGAGI. Trimming removed 0 bases at V and 6 bases at J, with 12 bases between. The CDR3 DNA sequence: TGTGCCAGCAGTTACTCGCAGGGAATTGCTCAGCCCCAGCATTTT. Amino acid sequence: CASSYSQGIAQPQHF.

This clone was found a few times. The chain recombines TRBV21-1 with TRBJ2-3; the table's D gene call, TRBD2, was not cross checked with the DNA. TRBV21-1 is reported as a pseudogene. This CDR3 has 16 residues. The CDR3 DNA reads TGTGCCAGCAGCAAAGTGGCTGCTAGACCTACAGATACGCAGTATTTT. This encodes CASSKVAARPTDTQYF.

On this clone: This sample also contains other DNA sequences that code for the same CDR3. The chain uses TRBV30 and TRBJ1-5; D ambiguous. Germline CDR1 and CDR2: GTSNPN and SVGIG (reference sequence). The CDR3 spans 13 residues. Trimming took off 0 bases at V and 1 base at J, with 4 bases between the two ends. In DNA, the CDR3 is TGTGCCTGGAGTGTACGCAGCAATCAGCCCCAGCATTTT. It specifies CAWSVRSNQPQHF.

This chain connects TRBV6-2 or TRBV6-3 to TRBJ1-4; 10 nucleotides agree with TRBD1. The length of the CDR3 is 15 residues. V shed 6 bases and J 6 bases; nucleotides not matched to a gene: 7. Germline loops: CDR1 MNHEY, CDR2 SVGEGT. CDR3 nucleotide sequence: TGTGCCAGCAGCTATTCCGGGACAGGGGATGAAAAACTGTTTTTT. Encoded protein: CASSYSGTGDEKLFF.